A selection of T cell receptor beta chains follows, all from one sample in a study of blood T cell repertoires in COVID-19. Profiled with immunoSEQ multiplex PCR; TCRdb holds only in-frame clones, not every one. The sample lists 300,000 to 400,000 clones, roughly 90% occurring once. The sequenced sample consisted of PBMCs or T cells enriched from blood (not recorded which). The receptors were gathered from a woman aged 25 to 45 who had been exposed to COVID-19. Each CDR3 is given with its conserved first and last residue.

v_gene	j_gene	CDR3aa
TRBV10-3	TRBJ2-6	CAITNTDSGANVLTF
TRBV19	TRBJ1-6	CASSMTALSPLHF
TRBV11-2	TRBJ1-2	CASSLEGQPIYGYTF
TRBV28	TRBJ1-2	CASSLSTGNYGYTF
TRBV6-6	TRBJ2-7	CAAADRGHSYEQYF
TRBV4-1	TRBJ2-5	CASSLQGRHQETQYF
TRBV5-1	TRBJ1-4	CASSFRGRREKLFF
TRBV2	TRBJ2-2	CASSEASANTGELFF
TRBV3-1/TRBV3-2	TRBJ2-7	CASSQRSHEQYF
TRBV24-1	TRBJ1-2	CATSVSKTSPLLINPYGYTF
TRBV5-6	TRBJ1-6	CASSLGNRGSPLHF
TRBV5-4	TRBJ2-7	CASSLRAGLAGREQYF
TRBV5-6	TRBJ1-2	CASSLVGTGGRYGYTF
TRBV9	TRBJ2-5	CASSPGSGGETQYF
TRBV7-3	TRBJ1-1	CASSLHLNTEAFF
TRBV7-2	TRBJ1-6	CASSLVLGPLSPLHF